A single sample gave rise to the 12 T cell receptor beta chains below, sequenced in a study of blood T cell repertoires in COVID-19. Produced via immunoSEQ multiplex PCR; TCRdb's table is partial and in-frame only. Here the sample spans about 20,000 clones, about nine tenths being singletons. Sequencing used peripheral blood. The receptor set was obtained from a man between 45 and 60 years old with active COVID-19.

V gene TRBV7-9 combines with J gene TRBJ2-2; D remains ambiguous. Trimming removed 5 bases from V and 1 base from J, with 8 bases in between. This CDR3 is built from 14 residues. The V gene's germline CDR1 is SEHNR and CDR2 FQNEAQ (reference sequence). CDR3 DNA sequence: TGTGCCAGCAGCCCTTCCGGGAACACCGGGGAGCTGTTTTTT. This codes for CASSPSGNTGELFF.

V gene TRBV18 combines with J gene TRBJ1-6; possible D gene TRBD1, 6 bases. The CDR3 totals 15 residues. The germline gives CDR1 KGHSH, CDR2 LQKENI. Trimming removed 3 bases from V and 5 bases from J, with 11 bases in between. The DNA of the CDR3 is TGTGCCAGCTCACCTTCACAGGGAGATAATTCACCCCTCCACTTT. It encodes CASSPSQGDNSPLHF.

The chain recombines TRBV19 with TRBJ2-1, with 13 positions matching TRBD2. The CDR3 covers 16 residues. J was trimmed by 7 bases and V by 7 bases; bases with no gene match: 10. Germline V gene sequence: CDR1 LNHDA, CDR2 SQIVND (reference sequence). The CDR3 region is CASTYRLAGGLNEQFF. The DNA of the CDR3 is TGTGCCAGTACCTACCGACTAGCGGGGGGTCTTAATGAGCAGTTCTTC.

The V call is TRBV6-2 or TRBV6-3, the J call TRBJ1-6; weak D call: TRBD1 (5 bases). The CDR3 runs to 15 residues. Germline-derived CDR1 and CDR2 are MNHEY and SVGEGT. V lost 5 bases to trimming and J lost 7 bases, with 15 bases between them. The CDR3 region is CASSRATNRNSPLHF. In nucleotides, the CDR3 is TGTGCCAGCAGTCGCGCAACCAACAGGAATTCACCCCTCCACTTT.

This rearrangement joins TRBV29-1 to TRBJ1-2, with a weak D call TRBD1 (6 bases). Germline V lookup: CDR1 SQVTM, CDR2 ANQGSEA. V shed 1 base and J shed 8 bases, with 17 bases lying between them. This CDR3 is built from 14 residues. The CDR3 protein is CSVEVGQGSMGYTF. CDR3 bases: TGCAGCGTTGAAGTTGGGCAGGGGAGTATGGGCTACACCTTC.

This clone was seen a single time. V and J are TRBV19 and TRBJ1-2; tentatively, D is TRBD1 (5 bases). Trimming left V 3 bases short and J 4 bases short, with 12 bases between. Germline CDR1 and CDR2: LNHDA and SQIVND (reference sequence). This CDR3 is 14 amino acids long. The CDR3, as DNA: TGTGCCAGTAGTATTGTGCAGGGCCCCTATGGCTACACCTTC. Translated: CASSIVQGPYGYTF.

The chain couples TRBV7-8 to TRBJ2-2, with D possibly being TRBD1 (5 bases). This CDR3 spans 15 amino acids. Germline V CDR1 and CDR2: SGHVS, FQNEAQ. The V gene lost 4 bases and the J gene lost 3 bases, with 12 bases spanning the gap. DNA of the CDR3: TGTGCCAGCAGCTCCCGGACAACCTACACCGGGGAGCTGTTTTTT. Translated, it gives CASSSRTTYTGELFF.

V is TRBV18 and J is TRBJ2-5; tentatively, D is TRBD2 (7 bases). The CDR3 has 13 residues. Per the germline V gene, CDR1 is KGHSH and CDR2 is LQKENI. V shed 4 bases and J shed 5 bases, with 11 bases lying between them. CDR3 in DNA: TGTGCCAGCTCACTACAGGGAGGGGAGACCCAGTACTTC. It yields the protein CASSLQGGETQYF.

This clone has more than one count but fewer than ten. The chain carries TRBV7-9 and TRBJ1-3, with D possibly matching TRBD1 (6 bases). Trimming removed 5 bases from V and 5 bases from J, with 13 bases in between. CDR1 is SEHNR and CDR2 is FQNEAQ in the germline V gene (reference sequence). The CDR3 loop spans 14 amino acids. The CDR3 here is CASSHRESRNTIYF. In DNA form, the CDR3 reads TGTGCCAGCAGCCACAGGGAATCCAGAAACACCATATATTTT. Drawing the rest from reference TRBV7-9 and TRBJ1-3, the complete variable domain is DTGVSQNPRHKITKRGQNVTFRCDPISEHNRLYWYRQTLGQGPEFLTYFQNEAQLEKSRLLSDRFSAERPKGSFSTLEIQRTEQGDSAMYLCASSHRESRNTIYFGEGSWLTVV.

This rearrangement joins TRBV7-9 to TRBJ1-2; 7 bases are a match to TRBD1. Per germline, CDR1 SEHNR and CDR2 FQNEAQ (reference sequence). The CDR3 totals 12 residues. After removal of 5 bases from V and 8 bases from J, the junction contained 5 bases not matched to a gene. As DNA, the CDR3 is TGTGCCAGCAGCAATAACAGGGGAGGCTACACCTTC. Translation gives CASSNNRGGYTF. Based on the CDR3 plus reference TRBV7-9 and TRBJ1-2, the full variable domain is DTGVSQNPRHKITKRGQNVTFRCDPISEHNRLYWYRQTLGQGPEFLTYFQNEAQLEKSRLLSDRFSAERPKGSFSTLEIQRTEQGDSAMYLCASSNNRGGYTFGSGTRLTVV.

The chain recombines TRBV9 with TRBJ2-1; 7 bases are shared with TRBD2. V trimming: 7 bases; J trimming: 7 bases; junction bases outside the gene matches: 11. CDR1 SGDLS and CDR2 YYNGEE come from the germline V gene. CDR3 size: 14 residues. The CDR3 loop is CASGAGVRSNEQFF. CDR3 sequence (DNA): TGTGCCAGCGGTGCGGGGGTGCGCTCGAATGAGCAGTTCTTC.

J is TRBJ1-1 and V is TRBV19; the match to TRBD1 covers 12 bases. Trimming removed 11 bases from V and 0 bases from J; junction bases left unmatched: 7. The CDR3 runs to 15 residues. The germline V gene has CDR1 LNHDA and CDR2 SQIVND (reference sequence). CDR3: CAARDRGHMNTEAFF. The CDR3 region has the DNA TGTGCCGCGAGGGACAGGGGGCACATGAACACTGAAGCTTTCTTT.